Described below is a single T cell receptor (beta chain) sequence and its context. Distinct nucleotide sequences in the sample also encode this CDR3. The germline V gene encodes CDR1 GTSNPN and CDR2 SVGIG (reference sequence). The CDR3 length is 14 residues. Trimming removed 7 bases from V and 0 bases from J; junction bases left unmatched: 5. The data belong to a study of shared clonotypes between healthy human individuals. Some clones are missing from TCRdb's copy, which holds only in-frame ones; the method was immunoSEQ multiplex PCR. This sample has 2.5 million or so clones, with around 90% found just once.

The sequenced sample consisted of naive CD4+ T cells sorted from blood. Subset denoted: CD45RA+ positively selected. The chain is built from TRBV30 and TRBJ2-1, with TRBD1 identical over 8 bases. This receptor was identified in a man between 18 and 29 years old in good health. The chain's CDR3 is CASRQGSSYNEQFF. CDR3 in DNA: TGTGCCTCCAGACAGGGGAGCTCCTACAATGAGCAGTTCTTC.